The T cell receptor (beta chain) under discussion was sequenced for a study of blood T cell repertoires in COVID-19. Study background: Samples representing acute and convalescent COVID-19 were sourced from the United States, Italy and Spain.

The CDR3 loop spans 16 amino acids. Germline loops: CDR1 MDHEN, CDR2 SYDVKM. The ends were cut back, 2 bases at V and 0 bases at J, with 13 bases in the middle. In the original processing: Reference gene primer amplification yielded estimated nucleated cell counts. TCRdb keeps only in-frame clones here, not all; method: immunoSEQ multiplex PCR. V and J calls and clone size follow that table, whereas D and trimming were derived from the DNA. The sample lists under 200,000 clones, 88% seen once, with roughly 6% in the top ten. Sequencing was performed on peripheral blood. This TCR was sampled from a man aged 35-49 years with active or convalescent COVID-19. This chain uses TRBV28 with TRBJ1-1; no reliable D call. CDR3 nucleotide sequence: TGTGCCAGCAGTTTAGTGCAGGCTCGAATGAACACTGAAGCTTTCTTT. Its translation: CASSLVQARMNTEAFF.